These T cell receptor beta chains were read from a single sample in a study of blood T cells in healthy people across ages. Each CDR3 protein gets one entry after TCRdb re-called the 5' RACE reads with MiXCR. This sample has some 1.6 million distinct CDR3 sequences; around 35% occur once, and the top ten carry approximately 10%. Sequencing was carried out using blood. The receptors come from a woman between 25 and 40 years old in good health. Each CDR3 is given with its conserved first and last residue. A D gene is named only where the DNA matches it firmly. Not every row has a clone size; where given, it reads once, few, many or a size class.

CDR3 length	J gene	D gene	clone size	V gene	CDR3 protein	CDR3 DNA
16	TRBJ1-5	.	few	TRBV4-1	CASSQVGSGGGQPQHF	TGCGCCAGCAGCCAAGTTGGTTCGGGGGGCGGTCAGCCCCAGCATTTT
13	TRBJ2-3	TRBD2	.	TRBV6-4	CASSVREAGPQYF	TGTGCCAGCAGTGTCAGGGAAGCGGGGCCGCAGTATTTT
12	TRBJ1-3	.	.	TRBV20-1	CSARDTGVTIYF	TGCAGTGCTAGGGACACAGGAGTCACCATATATTTT
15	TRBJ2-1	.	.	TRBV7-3	CASSGRVGGYNEQFF	TGTGCCAGCAGCGGCAGGGTAGGGGGATACAATGAGCAGTTCTTC
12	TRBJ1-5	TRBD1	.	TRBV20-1	CSARQGGQPQHF	TGCAGTGCCCGACAGGGTGGTCAGCCCCAGCATTTT
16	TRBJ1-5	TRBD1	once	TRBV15	CATSSAYRGRDQPQHF	TGTGCCACCAGCAGCGCTTACAGGGGGCGAGATCAGCCCCAGCATTTT
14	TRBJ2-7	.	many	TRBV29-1	CSVAPDSFSYEQYF	TGCAGCGTTGCTCCCGACAGTTTCTCCTACGAGCAGTACTTC
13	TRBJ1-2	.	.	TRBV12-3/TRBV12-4	CASKLSSRKGYTF	TGTGCCAGCAAACTCTCAAGCCGAAAGGGCTACACCTTC
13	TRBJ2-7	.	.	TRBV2	CASRGTLNYEQYF	TGTGCCAGCAGGGGGACACTCAACTACGAGCAGTACTTC
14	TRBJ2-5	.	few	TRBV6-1	CASTRGQTQETQYF	TGTGCCAGCACTCGAGGACAAACCCAAGAGACCCAGTACTTC
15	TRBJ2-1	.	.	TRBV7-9	CASSRGLFSYNEQFF	TGTGCCAGCAGCCGCGGGCTATTCTCCTACAATGAGCAGTTCTTC
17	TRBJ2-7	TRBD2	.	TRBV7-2	CASSSPTSGGISYEQYF	TGTGCCAGCAGCTCGCCGACTAGCGGGGGAATCTCCTACGAGCAGTACTTC
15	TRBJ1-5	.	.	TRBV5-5	CASSYTEGYNQPQHF	TGTGCCAGCAGCTACACGGAGGGCTACAACCAGCCCCAGCATTTT
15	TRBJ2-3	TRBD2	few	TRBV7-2	CASSSLAGVEDTQYF	TGTGCCAGCAGCTCCCTAGCGGGGGTGGAAGATACGCAGTATTTT
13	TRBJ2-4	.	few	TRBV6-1	CASSVNRDDIQYF	TGTGCCAGCAGTGTTAACCGGGACGACATTCAGTACTTC
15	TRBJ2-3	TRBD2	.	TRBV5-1	CASTPLAGGADTQYF	TGCGCCAGCACCCCCCTAGCGGGGGGTGCAGATACGCAGTATTTT
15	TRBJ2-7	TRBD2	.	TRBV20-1	CSARDSLAGSYEQYF	TGCAGTGCTAGAGATTCCCTAGCGGGATCCTACGAGCAGTACTTC
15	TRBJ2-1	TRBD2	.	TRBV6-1	CASRLAGGLYNEQFF	TGTGCCAGCAGATTAGCGGGGGGGCTATACAATGAGCAGTTCTTC
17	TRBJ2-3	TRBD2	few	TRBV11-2	CASSRRRLAGVTDTQYF	TGTGCCAGCAGCCGTAGAAGACTAGCGGGAGTCACAGATACGCAGTATTTT
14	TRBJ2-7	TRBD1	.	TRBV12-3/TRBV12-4	CASSLSTGGAEQYF	TGTGCCAGCAGTTTATCAACAGGGGGCGCTGAGCAGTACTTC
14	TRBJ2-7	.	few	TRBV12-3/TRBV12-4	CASSYRALSYEQYF	TGTGCCAGCAGTTACAGGGCCCTCTCCTACGAGCAGTACTTC
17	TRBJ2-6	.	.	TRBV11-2	CASSLAGRNSGANVLTF	TGTGCCAGCAGCTTAGCCGGACGGAACTCTGGGGCCAACGTCCTGACTTTC
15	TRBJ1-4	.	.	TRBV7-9	CASSLQQKLGEKLFF	TGTGCCAGCAGTCTCCAGCAAAAACTAGGGGAAAAACTGTTTTTT
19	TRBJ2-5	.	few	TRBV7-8	CASSLAPPDRASLGETQYF	TGTGCCAGCAGCTTAGCGCCCCCCGACCGAGCGTCCCTTGGGGAGACCCAGTACTTC
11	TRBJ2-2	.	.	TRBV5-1	CASARDRELFF	TGCGCCAGCGCGAGGGATCGGGAGCTGTTTTTT
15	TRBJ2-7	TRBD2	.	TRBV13	CASSLDRRGSYEQYF	TGTGCCAGCAGCTTAGATCGGCGGGGGTCCTACGAGCAGTACTTC